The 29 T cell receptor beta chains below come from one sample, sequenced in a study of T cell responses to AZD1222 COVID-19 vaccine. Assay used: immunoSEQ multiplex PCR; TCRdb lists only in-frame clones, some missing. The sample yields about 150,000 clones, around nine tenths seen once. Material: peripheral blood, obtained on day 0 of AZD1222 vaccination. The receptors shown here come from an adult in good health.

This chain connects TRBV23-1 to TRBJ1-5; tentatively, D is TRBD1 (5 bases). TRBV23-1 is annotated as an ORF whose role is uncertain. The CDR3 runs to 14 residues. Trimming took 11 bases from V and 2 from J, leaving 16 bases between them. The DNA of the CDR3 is TGCGCCGGGAGGGGCCACCGGGGCAATCAGCCCCAGCATTTT. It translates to CAGRGHRGNQPQHF.

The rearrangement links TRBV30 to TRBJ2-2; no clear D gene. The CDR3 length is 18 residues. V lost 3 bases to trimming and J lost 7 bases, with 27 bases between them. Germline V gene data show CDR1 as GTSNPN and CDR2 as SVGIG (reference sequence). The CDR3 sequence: CAWSARPGPKASNGELFF. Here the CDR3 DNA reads TGTGCCTGGAGCGCCCGTCCCGGGCCGAAAGCCTCTAACGGGGAGCTGTTTTTT.

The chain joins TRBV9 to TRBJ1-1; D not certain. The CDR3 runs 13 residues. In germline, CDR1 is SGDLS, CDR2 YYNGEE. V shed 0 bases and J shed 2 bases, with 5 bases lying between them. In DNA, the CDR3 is TGTGCCAGCAGCGTAGATGGTAACACTGAAGCTTTCTTT. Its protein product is CASSVDGNTEAFF.

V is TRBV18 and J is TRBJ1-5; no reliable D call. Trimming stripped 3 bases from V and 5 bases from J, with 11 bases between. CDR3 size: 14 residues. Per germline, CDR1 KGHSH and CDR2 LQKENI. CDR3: CASSPLREDQPQHF. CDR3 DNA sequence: TGTGCCAGCTCACCGTTAAGGGAAGATCAGCCCCAGCATTTT.

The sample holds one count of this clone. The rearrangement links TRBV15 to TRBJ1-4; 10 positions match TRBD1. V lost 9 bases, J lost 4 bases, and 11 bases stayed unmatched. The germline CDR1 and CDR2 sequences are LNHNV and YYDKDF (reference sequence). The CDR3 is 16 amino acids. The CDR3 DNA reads TGTGCCACACAGGAGGACAGGGGGATACATAATGAAAAACTGTTTTTT. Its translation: CATQEDRGIHNEKLFF.

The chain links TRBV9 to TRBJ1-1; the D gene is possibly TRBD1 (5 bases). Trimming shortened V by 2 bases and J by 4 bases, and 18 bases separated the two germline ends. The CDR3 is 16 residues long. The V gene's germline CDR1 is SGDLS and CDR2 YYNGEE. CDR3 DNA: TGTGCCAGCAGCGTGAGGCCGACGTGGGGGGGCACTGAAGCTTTCTTT. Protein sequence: CASSVRPTWGGTEAFF.

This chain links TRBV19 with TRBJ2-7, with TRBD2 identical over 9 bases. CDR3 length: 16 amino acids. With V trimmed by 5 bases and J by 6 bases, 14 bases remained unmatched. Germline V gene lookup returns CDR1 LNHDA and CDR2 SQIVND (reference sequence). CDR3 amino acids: CASSPTSMAGGSEQYF. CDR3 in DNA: TGTGCCAGTAGTCCAACCTCGATGGCGGGAGGGTCCGAGCAGTACTTC.

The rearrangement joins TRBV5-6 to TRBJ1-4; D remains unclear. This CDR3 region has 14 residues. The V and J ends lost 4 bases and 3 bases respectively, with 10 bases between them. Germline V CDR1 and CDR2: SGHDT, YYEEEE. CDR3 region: CASSRTVSNEKLFF. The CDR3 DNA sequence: TGTGCCAGCAGCCGGACGGTGTCTAATGAAAAACTGTTTTTT. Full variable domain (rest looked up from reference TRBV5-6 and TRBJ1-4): DAGVTQSPTHLIKTRGQQVTLRCSPKSGHDTVSWYQQALGQGPQFIFQYYEEEERQRGNFPDRFSGHQFPNYSSELNVNALLLGDSALYLCASSRTVSNEKLFFGSGTQLSVL.

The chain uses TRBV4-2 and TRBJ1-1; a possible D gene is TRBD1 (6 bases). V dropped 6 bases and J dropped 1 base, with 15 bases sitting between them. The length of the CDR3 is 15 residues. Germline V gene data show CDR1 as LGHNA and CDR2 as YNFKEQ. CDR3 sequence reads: CASRPASGANTEAFF. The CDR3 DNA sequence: TGTGCCAGCAGACCCGCTTCGGGGGCGAACACTGAAGCTTTCTTT.

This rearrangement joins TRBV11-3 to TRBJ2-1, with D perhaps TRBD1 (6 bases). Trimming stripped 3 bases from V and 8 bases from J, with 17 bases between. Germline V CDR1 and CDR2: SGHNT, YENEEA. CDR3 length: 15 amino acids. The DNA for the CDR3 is TGTGCCAGCAGCTTGACCCCTCTACAGGGCGATGAGCAGTTCTTC. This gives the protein CASSLTPLQGDEQFF.

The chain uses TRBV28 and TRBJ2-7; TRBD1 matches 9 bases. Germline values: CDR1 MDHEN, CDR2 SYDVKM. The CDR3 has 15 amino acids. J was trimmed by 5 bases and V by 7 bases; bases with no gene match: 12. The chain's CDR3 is CASTDPGTGLHEQYF. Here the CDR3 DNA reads TGTGCCAGCACCGATCCAGGGACAGGGCTTCACGAGCAGTACTTC.

The CDR3 nucleotides are TGTGCCAGCAGCCCAAACAGGGCACAAGAGACCCAGTACTTC. Translated: CASSPNRAQETQYF. The chain joins TRBV7-2 to TRBJ2-5, with D tentatively TRBD1 (6 bases). Germline CDR1 reads SGHTA; CDR2 reads FQGNSA. The CDR3 is 14 residues long. The ends were cut back, 5 bases at V and 2 bases at J, with 12 bases in the middle. Based on the CDR3 plus reference TRBV7-2 and TRBJ2-5, the full variable domain is GAGVSQSPSNKVTEKGKDVELRCDPISGHTALYWYRQSLGQGLEFLIYFQGNSAPDKSGLPSDRFSAERTGGSVSTLTIQRTQQEDSAVYLCASSPNRAQETQYFGPGTRLLVL.

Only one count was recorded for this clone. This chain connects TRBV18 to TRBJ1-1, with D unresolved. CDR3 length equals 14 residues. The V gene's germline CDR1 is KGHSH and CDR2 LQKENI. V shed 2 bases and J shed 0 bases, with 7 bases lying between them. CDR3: CASSPERMNTEAFF. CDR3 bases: TGTGCCAGCTCACCAGAACGAATGAACACTGAAGCTTTCTTT.

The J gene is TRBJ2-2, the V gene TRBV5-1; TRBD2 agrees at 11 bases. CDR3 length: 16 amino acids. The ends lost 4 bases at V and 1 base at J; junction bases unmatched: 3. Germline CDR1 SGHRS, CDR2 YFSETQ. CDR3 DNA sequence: TGCGCCAGCAGCCCGGGACTAGCGGAGAACACCGGGGAGCTGTTTTTT. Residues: CASSPGLAENTGELFF.

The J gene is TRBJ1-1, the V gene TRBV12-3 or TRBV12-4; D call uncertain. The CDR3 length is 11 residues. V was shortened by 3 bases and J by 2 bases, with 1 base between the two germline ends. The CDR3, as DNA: TGTGCCAGCAGTTTTAACACTGAAGCTTTCTTT. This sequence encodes CASSFNTEAFF.

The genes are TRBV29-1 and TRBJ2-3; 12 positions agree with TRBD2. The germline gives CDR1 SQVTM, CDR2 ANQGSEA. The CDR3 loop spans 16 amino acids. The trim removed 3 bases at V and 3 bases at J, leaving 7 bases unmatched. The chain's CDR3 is CSVDPPTSGRTDTQYF. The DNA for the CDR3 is TGCAGCGTTGATCCCCCGACTAGCGGGAGAACAGATACGCAGTATTTT.

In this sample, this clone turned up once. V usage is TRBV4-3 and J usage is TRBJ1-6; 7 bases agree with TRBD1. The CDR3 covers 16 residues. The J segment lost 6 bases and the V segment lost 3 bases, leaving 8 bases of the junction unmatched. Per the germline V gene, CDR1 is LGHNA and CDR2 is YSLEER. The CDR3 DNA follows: TGCGCCAGCAGCCACCTTACAGGGGCTGTTAATTCACCCCTCCACTTT. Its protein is CASSHLTGAVNSPLHF.

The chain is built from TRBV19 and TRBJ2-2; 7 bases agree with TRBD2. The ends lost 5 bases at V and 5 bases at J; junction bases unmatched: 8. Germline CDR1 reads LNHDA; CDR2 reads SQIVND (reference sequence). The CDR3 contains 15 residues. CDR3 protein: CASSPYLGGTGELFF. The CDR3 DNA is TGTGCCAGTAGTCCATACCTCGGGGGGACCGGGGAGCTGTTTTTT.

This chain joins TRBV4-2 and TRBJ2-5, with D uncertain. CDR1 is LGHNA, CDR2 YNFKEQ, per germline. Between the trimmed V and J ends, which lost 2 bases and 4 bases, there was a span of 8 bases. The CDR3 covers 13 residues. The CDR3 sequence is CASSQTMAETQYF. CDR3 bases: TGTGCCAGCAGCCAAACCATGGCAGAGACCCAGTACTTC.

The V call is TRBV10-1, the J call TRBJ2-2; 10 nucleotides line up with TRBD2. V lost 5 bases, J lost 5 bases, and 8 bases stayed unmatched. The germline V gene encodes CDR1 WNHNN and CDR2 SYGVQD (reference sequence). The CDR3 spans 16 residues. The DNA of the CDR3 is TGCGCCAGCAGTCCCATAGCGGGAGGAGGGACCGGGGAGCTGTTTTTT. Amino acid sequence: CASSPIAGGGTGELFF.

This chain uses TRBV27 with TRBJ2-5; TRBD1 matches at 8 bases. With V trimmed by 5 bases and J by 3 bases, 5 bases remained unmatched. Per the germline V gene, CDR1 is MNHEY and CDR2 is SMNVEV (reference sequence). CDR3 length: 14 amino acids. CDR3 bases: TGTGCCAGCAGTACCAGGACAGGGAAAGAGACCCAGTACTTC. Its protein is CASSTRTGKETQYF.

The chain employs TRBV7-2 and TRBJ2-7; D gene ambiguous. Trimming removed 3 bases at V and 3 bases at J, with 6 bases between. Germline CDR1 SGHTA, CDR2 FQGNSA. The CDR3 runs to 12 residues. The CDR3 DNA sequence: TGTGCCAGCAGCTTTCGAGGCTACGAGCAGTACTTC. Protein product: CASSFRGYEQYF.

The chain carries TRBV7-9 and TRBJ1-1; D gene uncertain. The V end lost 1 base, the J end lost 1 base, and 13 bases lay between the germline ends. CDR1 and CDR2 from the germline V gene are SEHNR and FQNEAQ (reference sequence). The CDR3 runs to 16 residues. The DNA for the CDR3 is TGTGCCAGCAGCTTAGGAGAAACGCGAACGAACACTGAAGCTTTCTTT. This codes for CASSLGETRTNTEAFF. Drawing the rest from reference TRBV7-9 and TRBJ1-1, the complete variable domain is DTGVSQNPRHKITKRGQNVTFRCDPISEHNRLYWYRQTLGQGPEFLTYFQNEAQLEKSRLLSDRFSAERPKGSFSTLEIQRTEQGDSAMYLCASSLGETRTNTEAFFGQGTRLTVV.

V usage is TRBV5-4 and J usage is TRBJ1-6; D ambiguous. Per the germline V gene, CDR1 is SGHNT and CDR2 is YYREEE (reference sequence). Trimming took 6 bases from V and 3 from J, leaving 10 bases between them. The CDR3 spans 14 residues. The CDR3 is CASKEGYYNSPLHF. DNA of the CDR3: TGTGCCAGCAAAGAGGGATACTATAATTCACCCCTCCACTTT.

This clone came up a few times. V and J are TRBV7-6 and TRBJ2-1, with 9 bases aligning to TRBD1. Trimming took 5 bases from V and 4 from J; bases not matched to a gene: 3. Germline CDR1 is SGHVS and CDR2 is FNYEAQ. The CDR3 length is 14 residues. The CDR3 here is CASSEGQGYNEQFF. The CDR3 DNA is TGTGCCAGCAGCGAGGGACAGGGTTACAATGAGCAGTTCTTC.

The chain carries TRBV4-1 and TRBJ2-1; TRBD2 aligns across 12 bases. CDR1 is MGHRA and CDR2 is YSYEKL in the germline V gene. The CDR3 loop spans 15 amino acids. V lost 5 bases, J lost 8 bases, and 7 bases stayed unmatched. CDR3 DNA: TGCGCCAGCAGCAAACCGGGACTAGCGGGCCATGAGCAGTTCTTC. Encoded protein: CASSKPGLAGHEQFF.

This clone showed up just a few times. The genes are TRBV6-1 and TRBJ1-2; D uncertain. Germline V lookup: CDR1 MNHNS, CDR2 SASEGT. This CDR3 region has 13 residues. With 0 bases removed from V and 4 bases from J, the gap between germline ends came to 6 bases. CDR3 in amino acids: CASSEAAGYGYTF. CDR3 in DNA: TGTGCCAGCAGTGAAGCAGCAGGCTATGGCTACACCTTC.

CDR3 nucleotides: TGTGCCAGTAGTTCCCTTAAGGGAAGCTCCTACAATGAGCAGTTCTTC. Residues: CASSSLKGSSYNEQFF. The rearrangement uses TRBV19 and TRBJ2-1; D remains ambiguous. This CDR3 region has 16 residues. Trimming left V 5 bases short and J 0 bases short, with 14 bases between. Germline values: CDR1 LNHDA, CDR2 SQIVND (reference sequence).

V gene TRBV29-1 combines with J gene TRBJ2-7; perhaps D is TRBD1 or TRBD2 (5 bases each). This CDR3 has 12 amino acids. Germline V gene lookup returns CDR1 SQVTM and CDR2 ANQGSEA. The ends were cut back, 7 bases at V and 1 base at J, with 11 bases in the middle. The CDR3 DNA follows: TGCAGCGCCCTGAGGGGTTCCTACGAGCAGTACTTC. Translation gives CSALRGSYEQYF.